This T cell receptor beta chain was observed in a study of T-cell reconstitution after alpha-beta-depleted transplantation in children. Note on this clonotype: What it recognizes is unknown.

Between the trimmed V and J ends, which lost 0 bases and 4 bases, there was a span of 16 bases. Germline V gives CDR1 SNHLY, CDR2 FYNNEI. CDR3 length equals 17 residues. Using unique molecular identifiers, the investigators prepared the TCRbeta library. A single record per CDR3 protein comes from TCRdb applying MiXCR to the PCR reads. The sample contains about 200,000 distinct CDR3 sequences, 7.5% to 9.5% of which appear only once. General study points: A year had passed since transplant, and T-cell counts and diversity by then came mostly from newly produced T cells. TCRbeta diversity was high at day 60 in some patients (a result of surviving recipient T cells and thymic progenitors).

The rearrangement links TRBV2 to TRBJ1-5; D call uncertain. The specimen comprised PBMCs, mostly from graft donor cells, sampled 360 days after TCRalphabeta/CD19-depleted stem cell transplant. The source of this sequence is a male patient aged 2-9 years who had a stem cell transplant for acute myeloid leukemia, so the T cells may come from the graft donor. The DNA for the CDR3 is TGTGCCAGCAGTGAAGCAGAAAGGGAGGTAACAAATCAGCCCCAGCATTTT. This translates into CASSEAEREVTNQPQHF.